This T cell receptor (beta chain) is from a study of blood T cell repertoires in COVID-19 (dated by TCRdb to about 2020). For the study in its entirety: The collaborator samples originated in the United States, Italy and Spain and spanned the acute and convalescent phases of COVID-19. The sample metadata nearly always contained a de-identified subject ID, COVID-19 status, age in years and sex. The repertoires were released in a freely available public database intended as a resource for research on the immune response to SARS-CoV-2. Samples were obtained from the ongoing ImmuneRACE study (first 160 participants) and from 1,254 subjects provided by 6 global collaborators. The dataset comprised deeply sampled blood TCRbeta repertoires from subjects exposed to, actively infected with, or recovered from COVID-19. The prospective study material was composed of cDNA or gDNA derived from T cells, B-cell-depleted T cells, or PBMCs. HLA class I and class II types, where available, came from metadata supplied by the sample provider rather than from assay-based typing.

The research as a whole found: How much clinical and demographic metadata was included differed by source and by participant, and the metadata was provided uncurated.

As for this clone: Its antigen remains unidentified. Per-base quality was not reported, and no clone a single base away is much larger than it.

TCRbeta CDR3 regions were amplified from genomic DNA by means of the immunoSEQ Assay, a bias-controlled multiplex PCR. Under the source paper's analysis protocol: The number of nucleated cells in each sample was estimated from the amplification of reference gene primers within the assay. To quantify the absolute abundance of each unique TCRbeta CDR3 rearrangement, sequence reads were collapsed and filtered. For each sample, productive Simpson clonality was calculated by taking the square root of Simpson's diversity index across productive rearrangements. The source is immuneACCESS, and TCRdb retained only in-frame sequences with V and J called. Part of the clones is not carried over; for the studies checked, unresolved V genes explain less than half of this, and the remainder is unexplained. Clone size and V and J calls were adopted from that table, with D and trimming inferred from the DNA. The sample includes 93,000 or so clones, with approximately 80% observed a single time. Approximately 12% of the sample goes to the ten largest clones.

V and J are trimmed by 2 bases and 9 bases, and the gene matches miss 6 bases of the junction. For CDR1 and CDR2, the germline V gene lists SGHRS and YFSETQ. From the cysteine through the phenylalanine, the CDR3 covers 13 amino acids. The DNA shown is the 39-base CDR3, in frame from base 1. The collaborating institutions used their own protocols to collect whole blood in K2EDTA tubes. For TCRbeta analysis, collaborators shipped samples in one of three forms: frozen whole blood, isolated PBMCs, or DNA extracted from either of those sample types. Material for sequencing was peripheral blood. The chain is encoded by TRBV5-1 joined to TRBJ2-3; the central 7 bases match TRBD2. This TCR derives from a human donor in a cohort sampled during active COVID-19. DNA sequence: TGCGCCAGCAGCTTCAGCGGGGAGGACACGCAGTATTTT. The resulting protein is CASSFSGEDTQYF.